Presented here are 18 T cell receptor beta chains from one specimen sequenced in a study of lymphopenia after photon versus proton radiotherapy (dated by TCRdb to about 2019). The protocol used for the library was the immunoSEQ multiplex PCR assay. The immuneACCESS repertoire file appears here via TCRdb, limited to in-frame rearrangements. These files lack a portion of the clones; in checked studies, under half of the deficit traces to unresolved V genes, and the cause of the others is not known. The sample profile shows 25,000 to 35,000 clones; roughly nine tenths of them were found once. The ten biggest clones cover approximately 6.6% of the sample. The sample consisted of peripheral blood, taken from a patient treated with proton-based radiotherapy. These receptors all stem from a woman between 65 and 79 years old with pancreatic cancer. Some clones in this sample may be carry-over from other donors' samples.

J is TRBJ2-7 and V is TRBV7-8; TRBD2 aligns across 10 bases. Germline V gives CDR1 SGHVS, CDR2 FQNEAQ. V lost 3 bases to trimming and J lost 1 base; unmatched junction nucleotides: 12. The length of the CDR3 is 18 residues. Here the CDR3 reads CASSFPIRLAGTSYEQYF. The DNA of the CDR3 is TGTGCCAGCAGCTTCCCTATTCGACTAGCGGGTACTTCCTACGAGCAGTACTTC.

This sequence joins TRBV10-1 and TRBJ2-3; 7 bases line up with TRBD2. Germline CDR1 reads WNHNN; CDR2 reads SYGVQD (reference sequence). The V segment lost 7 bases and the J segment 2 bases; nucleotides outside the gene matches: 6. The CDR3 contains 14 residues. The CDR3 spells CASNPSGTTDTQYF. Here the CDR3 DNA reads TGCGCCAGCAACCCGAGCGGGACCACAGATACGCAGTATTTT.

This clone was observed once. The rearrangement joins TRBV6-4 to TRBJ1-1, with a weak D call TRBD1 (5 bases). Germline-derived CDR1 and CDR2 are MRHNA and SNTAGT. This CDR3 is built from 14 residues. The V end was cut by 0 bases, the J end by 6 bases, with 11 bases between. The DNA of the CDR3 is TGTGCCAGCAGTGACTCGCAGGGAGGTTCTGAAGCTTTCTTT. It translates to CASSDSQGGSEAFF.

The rearrangement links TRBV12-5 to TRBJ2-1; D is tentatively TRBD1 or TRBD2 (5 bases each). In germline, CDR1 is LGHNT, CDR2 FRNRAP. The length of the CDR3 is 13 residues. The V end was cut by 3 bases, the J end by 8 bases, with 11 bases between. The CDR3 DNA is TGTGCTAGTGGTTTTTTCTCGGGGCATGAGCAGTTCTTC. Amino acids: CASGFFSGHEQFF.

The chain employs TRBV4-3 and TRBJ2-5; 8 nucleotides match TRBD1. This CDR3 has 13 amino acids. The V gene end was trimmed by 3 bases and the J gene end by 5 bases; junction bases not matched to a gene: 2. Germline V gene sequence: CDR1 LGHNA, CDR2 YSLEER. The CDR3 DNA follows: TGCGCCAGCAGCCAGACAGGGGCCGAGACCCAGTACTTC. Translation: CASSQTGAETQYF.

The rearrangement joins TRBV7-9 to TRBJ2-5, with D possibly being TRBD2 (5 bases). V was shortened by 5 bases and J by 4 bases, with 11 bases between the two germline ends. Germline V gene data show CDR1 as SEHNR and CDR2 as FQNEAQ (reference sequence). CDR3 size: 13 residues. This CDR3 is CASSPRGPETQYF. The CDR3 nucleotides are TGTGCCAGCAGCCCCCGCGGGCCAGAGACCCAGTACTTC.

V gene TRBV19 combines with J gene TRBJ2-4; D may be TRBD1 (6 bases). The CDR3 sequence is 17 residues long. V was trimmed by 5 bases and J by 3 bases, leaving 20 bases between them. Germline values: CDR1 LNHDA, CDR2 SQIVND (reference sequence). CDR3 DNA: TGTGCCAGTAGTGTTCTCGAGGGTAGGGGGAACAAAAACATTCAGTACTTC. Its translation: CASSVLEGRGNKNIQYF.

The chain joins TRBV28 to TRBJ2-7; 7 bases align to TRBD1. Germline-derived CDR1 and CDR2 are MDHEN and SYDVKM. The CDR3 sequence is 14 residues long. V shed 6 bases and J 5 bases; nucleotides not matched to a gene: 10. The CDR3 region has the DNA TGTGCCAGCAGAGAATTTTACAGGGGCGACGAGCAGTACTTC. It is translated as CASREFYRGDEQYF.

V usage is TRBV7-2 and J usage is TRBJ2-2; D uncertain. Trimming pared 4 bases from V and 3 bases from J, leaving 9 bases between. CDR1 SGHTA and CDR2 FQGNSA come from the germline V gene. This CDR3 is built from 14 residues. The CDR3: CASSSLTYTGELFF. CDR3 nucleotides: TGTGCCAGCAGCTCTTTGACATACACCGGGGAGCTGTTTTTT.

CDR3 loop: CASSLGRVGELFF. The CDR3 DNA is TGTGCCAGCAGCTTAGGCCGCGTCGGGGAGCTGTTTTTT. This rearrangement joins TRBV13 to TRBJ2-2; no clear D gene. CDR1 is PRHDT, CDR2 FYEKMQ, per germline (reference sequence). V lost 0 bases to trimming and J lost 7 bases, with 6 bases between them. The CDR3 consists of 13 residues.

This chain connects TRBV9 to TRBJ2-5, with 7 nucleotides matching TRBD2. The CDR3 length is 15 residues. The J segment lost 0 bases and the V segment lost 1 base, leaving 3 bases of the junction unmatched. Germline lookup yields CDR1 SGDLS and CDR2 YYNGEE. The CDR3 sequence: CASSVSGNYQETQYF. CDR3 nucleotide sequence: TGTGCCAGCAGCGTAAGCGGGAACTACCAAGAGACCCAGTACTTC.

The chain combines TRBV30 with TRBJ1-1, with D possibly TRBD1 on 6 matching bases. The CDR3 has 13 amino acids. The V gene lost 5 bases and the J gene lost 5 bases, with 15 bases spanning the gap. CDR1 and CDR2 from the germline V gene are GTSNPN and SVGIG (reference sequence). CDR3 in amino acids: CAWERRGDTEAFF. CDR3 coding DNA: TGTGCCTGGGAGCGAAGGGGGGATACTGAAGCTTTCTTT. Together with reference TRBV30 and TRBJ1-1, the CDR3 gives the full variable domain: SQTIHQWPATLVQPVGSPLSLECTVEGTSNPNLYWYRQAAGRGLQLLFYSVGIGQISSEVPQNLSASRPQDRQFILSSKKLLLSDSGFYLCAWERRGDTEAFFGQGTRLTVV.

This clone was observed a handful of times. The chain carries TRBV7-9 and TRBJ1-5; TRBD1 might be the D (5 bases). The germline V gene encodes CDR1 SEHNR and CDR2 FQNEAQ (reference sequence). Trimming took off 1 base at V and 7 bases at J, with 11 bases between the two ends. The CDR3 covers 14 residues. DNA for the CDR3: TGTGCCAGCAGCTTAGAAGGCAGGGCCCAGCCCCAGCATTTT. It yields the protein CASSLEGRAQPQHF.

The chain is built from TRBV6-6 and TRBJ1-6, with D maybe TRBD1 (6 bases). V was pared by 2 bases and J by 6 bases, with 11 bases between. The CDR3 extends over 15 amino acids. Germline CDR1 is MNHNY and CDR2 is SVGAGI (reference sequence). DNA for the CDR3: TGTGCCAGCAGTTACAGGGGGGGGAGTAATTCACCCCTCCACTTT. It yields the protein CASSYRGGSNSPLHF.

J is TRBJ1-1 and V is TRBV29-1; D unclear. This CDR3 contains 12 residues. Germline assignment: CDR1 SQVTM and CDR2 ANQGSEA. V lost 3 bases and J lost 3, with 8 bases in between. This CDR3 is CSVELGYTEAFF. CDR3 nucleotide sequence: TGCAGCGTTGAGTTAGGGTACACTGAAGCTTTCTTT.

This clone was seen more than once but under ten times. The rearrangement joins TRBV7-9 to TRBJ1-4; D remains ambiguous. V lost 3 bases and J 0 bases, leaving 8 bases between the germline ends. Germline assignment: CDR1 SEHNR and CDR2 FQNEAQ (reference sequence). The CDR3 runs 15 residues. CDR3 region: CASSFPQTTNEKLFF. The CDR3 bases are TGTGCCAGCAGCTTCCCCCAGACAACTAATGAAAAACTGTTTTTT.

The rearrangement joins TRBV5-4 to TRBJ2-1; 11 bases agree with TRBD2. Germline V gene sequence: CDR1 SGHNT, CDR2 YYREEE (reference sequence). The CDR3 has 16 amino acids. After removal of 4 bases from V and 2 bases from J, the junction contained 5 bases not matched to a gene. The CDR3 nucleotides are TGTGCCAGCAGCCCCGGGACTAGCGGTGCCTACAATGAGCAGTTCTTC. It translates to CASSPGTSGAYNEQFF.

This clone appeared a single time. V is TRBV27 and J is TRBJ2-1, with 7 bases matching TRBD2. Germline V CDR1 and CDR2: MNHEY, SMNVEV (reference sequence). This CDR3 region has 19 residues. The ends lost 0 bases at V and 5 bases at J; junction bases unmatched: 16. The CDR3 region has the DNA TGTGCCAGCAGTTTATCAGGACTAGTTCCGCTTGGACTCCACAATGAGCAGTTCTTC. Translation: CASSLSGLVPLGLHNEQFF.